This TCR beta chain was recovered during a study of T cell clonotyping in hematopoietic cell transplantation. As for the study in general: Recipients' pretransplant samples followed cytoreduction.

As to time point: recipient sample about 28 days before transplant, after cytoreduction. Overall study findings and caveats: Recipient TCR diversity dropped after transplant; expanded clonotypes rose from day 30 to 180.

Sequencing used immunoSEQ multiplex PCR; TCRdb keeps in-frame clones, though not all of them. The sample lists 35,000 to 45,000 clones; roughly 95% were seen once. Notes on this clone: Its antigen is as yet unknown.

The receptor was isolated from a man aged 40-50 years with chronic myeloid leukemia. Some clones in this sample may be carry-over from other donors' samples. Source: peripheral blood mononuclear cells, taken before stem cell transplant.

The CDR3 DNA sequence: TGTGCCAGCAGCTCCCCCTGGAACACCGGGGAGCTGTTTTTT. It is translated as CASSSPWNTGELFF. This chain uses TRBV7-6 with TRBJ2-2; D unclear. CDR3 size: 14 residues. CDR1 is SGHVS, CDR2 FNYEAQ, per germline. The germline V and J ends were trimmed by 4 bases and 1 base, with 7 bases remaining between them.